This entry concerns a single T cell receptor beta chain. Its antigen is as yet unknown. The sample comes from a study of cytomegalovirus exposure and HLA in healthy donors. Study results and caveats: Researchers reported in a later analysis that common viral pathogens appeared linked to several top clusters. In most subjects, TCR beta sequences reportedly gave accurate predictions of HLA-A and HLA-B alleles.

PCR primers comprised 60 Vbeta and 13 Jbeta primers. Here immunoSEQ multiplex PCR was the method, and the copy in TCRdb shows in-frame clones only, minus some. The data contain under 200,000 clones, around 75% of them singletons. Per the germline V gene, CDR1 is SGDLS and CDR2 is YYNGEE. The CDR3 has 17 amino acids. The V and J ends lost 1 base and 2 bases, in that order; junction bases with no gene match: 9. The receptor was derived from a man aged 35 to 55 in good health and CMV-seropositive. The chain employs TRBV9 and TRBJ2-3; TRBD2 agrees at 8 bases. Sequenced input: PBMCs. The CDR3 bases are TGTGCCAGCAGCGTATCCTTACTAGCGGCCTTCACAGATACGCAGTATTTT. Encoded protein: CASSVSLLAAFTDTQYF.